This T cell receptor beta chain was recorded in a study of blood T cell repertoires in COVID-19. Across the whole study: The United States, Italy and Spain provided the acute and convalescent COVID-19 samples. PBMCs, B-cell-depleted T cells, or T cells were the source of the cDNA or gDNA that made up the material.

CDR1 SEHNR and CDR2 FQNEAQ come from the germline V gene (reference sequence). CDR3 size: 15 residues. V lost 5 bases to trimming and J lost 0 bases, with 13 bases between them. Per the authors' pipeline: Reference gene primer amplification in the assay estimated nucleated cell counts. Sequencing used immunoSEQ multiplex PCR; TCRdb keeps in-frame clones, though not all of them. Clone size and V and J calls were adopted from that table, with D and trimming inferred from the DNA. This sample yields approximately 450,000 clones, of which around 89% are seen a single time; about 1.1% belongs to the top ten.

The receptor's source is a young man who had recovered from COVID-19. J is TRBJ1-1 and V is TRBV7-9, with D hard to call. Sequences were obtained from PBMCs or T cells enriched from blood (not recorded which). The CDR3 coding sequence is TGTGCCAGCAGCCTTAAAGTAAGCCTGAACACTGAAGCTTTCTTT. Its translation is CASSLKVSLNTEAFF.